This T cell receptor (beta chain) was documented in a study of CD4+ T cells in melanoma. Study results and limitations: In melanoma, neoantigen-specific CD4+ T cells reportedly differed in differentiation state. CD8+ T cell, macrophage and B cell function reportedly correlated with neoantigen-specific CD4+ T cells.

Germline V gives CDR1 SGDLS, CDR2 YYNGEE. Trimming stripped 0 bases from V and 8 bases from J, with 9 bases between. There are 14 residues in the CDR3. Points on this clone: What it binds is unknown.

Produced via immunoSEQ multiplex PCR; TCRdb's table is partial and in-frame only. This sample yields about 140,000 clones, of which 92% are seen a single time; less than 2% belongs to the top ten. The rearrangement joins TRBV9 to TRBJ1-6; D remains ambiguous. The TCR sequence derives from a human donor with melanoma. This CDR3 reads CASSVGKIDSPLHF. The CDR3 region has the DNA TGTGCCAGCAGCGTAGGAAAGATTGATTCACCCCTCCACTTT.